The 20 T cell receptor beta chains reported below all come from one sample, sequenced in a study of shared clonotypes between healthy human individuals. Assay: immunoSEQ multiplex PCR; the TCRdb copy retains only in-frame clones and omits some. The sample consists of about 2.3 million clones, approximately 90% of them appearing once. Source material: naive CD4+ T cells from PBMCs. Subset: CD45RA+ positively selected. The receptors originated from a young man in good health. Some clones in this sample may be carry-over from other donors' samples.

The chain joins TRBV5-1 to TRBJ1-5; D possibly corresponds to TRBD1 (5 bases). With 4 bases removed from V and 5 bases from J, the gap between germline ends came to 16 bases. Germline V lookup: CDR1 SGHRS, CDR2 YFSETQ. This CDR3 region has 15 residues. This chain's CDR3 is CASSPQAGQYQPQHF. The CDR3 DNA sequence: TGCGCCAGCAGCCCCCAGGCAGGGCAGTATCAGCCCCAGCATTTT. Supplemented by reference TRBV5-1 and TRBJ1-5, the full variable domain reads KAGVTQTPRYLIKTRGQQVTLSCSPISGHRSVSWYQQTPGQGLQFLFEYFSETQRNKGNFPGRFSGRQFSNSRSEMNVSTLELGDSALYLCASSPQAGQYQPQHFGDGTRLSIL.

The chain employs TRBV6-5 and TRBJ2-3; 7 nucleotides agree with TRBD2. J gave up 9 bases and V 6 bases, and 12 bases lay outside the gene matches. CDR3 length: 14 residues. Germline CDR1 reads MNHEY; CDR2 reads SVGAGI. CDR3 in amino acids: CASRPGLTVWTQYF. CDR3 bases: TGTGCCAGCAGGCCGGGACTAACTGTCTGGACGCAGTATTTT.

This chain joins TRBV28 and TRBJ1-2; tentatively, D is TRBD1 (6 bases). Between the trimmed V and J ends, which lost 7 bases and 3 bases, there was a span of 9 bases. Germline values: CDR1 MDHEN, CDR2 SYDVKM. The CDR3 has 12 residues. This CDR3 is CASTRQDYGYTF. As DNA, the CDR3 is TGTGCCAGCACAAGACAGGACTATGGCTACACCTTC.

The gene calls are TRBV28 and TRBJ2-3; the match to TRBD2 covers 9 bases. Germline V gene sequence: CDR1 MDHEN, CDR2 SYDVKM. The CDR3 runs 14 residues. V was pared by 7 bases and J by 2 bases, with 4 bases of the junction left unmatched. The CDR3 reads CASTRTSATDTQYF. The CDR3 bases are TGTGCCAGCACCCGGACTAGCGCCACAGATACGCAGTATTTT.

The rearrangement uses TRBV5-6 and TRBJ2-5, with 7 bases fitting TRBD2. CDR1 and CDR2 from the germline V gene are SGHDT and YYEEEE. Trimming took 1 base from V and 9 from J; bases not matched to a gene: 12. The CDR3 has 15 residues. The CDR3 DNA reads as TGTGCCAGCAGCTTGTATTCTAGCGGAGGGGTGGCCCAGTACTTC. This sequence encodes CASSLYSSGGVAQYF.

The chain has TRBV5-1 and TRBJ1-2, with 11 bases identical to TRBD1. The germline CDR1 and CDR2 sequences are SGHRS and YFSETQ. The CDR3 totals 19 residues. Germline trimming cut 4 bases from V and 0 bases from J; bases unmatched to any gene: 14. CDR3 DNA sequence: TGCGCCAGCAGCGACCTGAAACCGGGACAGGGGGGAACTAACTATGGCTACACCTTC. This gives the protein CASSDLKPGQGGTNYGYTF.

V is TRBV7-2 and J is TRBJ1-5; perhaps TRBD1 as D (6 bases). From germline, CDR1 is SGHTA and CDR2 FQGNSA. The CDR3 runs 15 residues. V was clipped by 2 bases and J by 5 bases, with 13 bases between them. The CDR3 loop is CASSLSRGPHQPQHF. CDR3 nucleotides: TGTGCCAGCAGCTTATCCAGGGGCCCCCATCAGCCCCAGCATTTT.

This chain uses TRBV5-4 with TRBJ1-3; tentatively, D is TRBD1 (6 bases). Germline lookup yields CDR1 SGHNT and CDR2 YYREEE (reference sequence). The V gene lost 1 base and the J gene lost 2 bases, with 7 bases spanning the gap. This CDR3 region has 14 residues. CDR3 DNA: TGTGCCAGCAGCTTGAGGGGGACTGGAAACACCATATATTTT. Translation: CASSLRGTGNTIYF.

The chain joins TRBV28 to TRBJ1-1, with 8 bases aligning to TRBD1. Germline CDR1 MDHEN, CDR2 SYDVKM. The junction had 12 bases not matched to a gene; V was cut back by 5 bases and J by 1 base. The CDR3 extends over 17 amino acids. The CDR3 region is CASSPTKVQGENTEAFF. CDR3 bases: TGTGCCAGCAGTCCGACTAAAGTACAGGGGGAGAACACTGAAGCTTTCTTT. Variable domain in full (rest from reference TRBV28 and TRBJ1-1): DVKVTQSSRYLVKRTGEKVFLECVQDMDHENMFWYRQDPGLGLRLIYFSYDVKMKEKGDIPEGYSVSREKKERFSLILESASTNQTSMYLCASSPTKVQGENTEAFFGQGTRLTVV.

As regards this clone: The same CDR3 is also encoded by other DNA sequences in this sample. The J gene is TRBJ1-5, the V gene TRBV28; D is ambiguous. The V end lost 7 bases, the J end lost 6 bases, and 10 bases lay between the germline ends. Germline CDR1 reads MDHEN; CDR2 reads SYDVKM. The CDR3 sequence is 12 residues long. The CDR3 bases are TGTGCCAGCACCCCCCCGGGTCAGCCCCAGCATTTT. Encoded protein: CASTPPGQPQHF. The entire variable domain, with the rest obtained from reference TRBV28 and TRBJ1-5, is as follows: DVKVTQSSRYLVKRTGEKVFLECVQDMDHENMFWYRQDPGLGLRLIYFSYDVKMKEKGDIPEGYSVSREKKERFSLILESASTNQTSMYLCASTPPGQPQHFGDGTRLSIL.

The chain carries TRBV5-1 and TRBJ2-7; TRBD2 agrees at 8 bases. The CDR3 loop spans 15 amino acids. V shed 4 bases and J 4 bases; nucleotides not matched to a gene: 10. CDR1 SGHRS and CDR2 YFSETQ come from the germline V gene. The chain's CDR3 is CASSDSGTPLYEQYF. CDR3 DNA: TGCGCCAGCAGCGATAGCGGGACTCCTCTATACGAGCAGTACTTC.

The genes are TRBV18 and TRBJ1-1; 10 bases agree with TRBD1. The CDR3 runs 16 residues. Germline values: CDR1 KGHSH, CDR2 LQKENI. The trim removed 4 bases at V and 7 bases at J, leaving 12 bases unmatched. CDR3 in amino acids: CASSLGQGVMGLEAFF. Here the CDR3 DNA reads TGTGCCAGCTCACTCGGACAGGGGGTCATGGGACTTGAAGCTTTCTTT.

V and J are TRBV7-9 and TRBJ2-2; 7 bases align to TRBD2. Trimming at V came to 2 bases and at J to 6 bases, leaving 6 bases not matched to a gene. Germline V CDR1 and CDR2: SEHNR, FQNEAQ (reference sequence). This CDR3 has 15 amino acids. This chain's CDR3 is CASSLLAAGAGELFF. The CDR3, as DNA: TGTGCCAGCAGCTTACTAGCGGCTGGGGCCGGGGAGCTGTTTTTT.

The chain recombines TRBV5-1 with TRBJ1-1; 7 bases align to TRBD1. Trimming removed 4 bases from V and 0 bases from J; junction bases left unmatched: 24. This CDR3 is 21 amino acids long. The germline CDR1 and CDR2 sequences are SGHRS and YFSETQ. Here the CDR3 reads CASSQRGVGQQGELLNTEAFF. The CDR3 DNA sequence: TGCGCCAGCAGCCAGAGGGGTGTGGGACAGCAGGGGGAACTGTTGAACACTGAAGCTTTCTTT.

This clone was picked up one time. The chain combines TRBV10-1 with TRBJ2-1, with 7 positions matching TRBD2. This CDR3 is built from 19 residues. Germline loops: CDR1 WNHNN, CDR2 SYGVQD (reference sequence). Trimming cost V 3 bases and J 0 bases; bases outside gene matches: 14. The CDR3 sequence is CASSDDGGSSGDSYNEQFF. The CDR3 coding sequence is TGCGCCAGCAGTGATGACGGGGGGTCAAGTGGGGACTCCTACAATGAGCAGTTCTTC.

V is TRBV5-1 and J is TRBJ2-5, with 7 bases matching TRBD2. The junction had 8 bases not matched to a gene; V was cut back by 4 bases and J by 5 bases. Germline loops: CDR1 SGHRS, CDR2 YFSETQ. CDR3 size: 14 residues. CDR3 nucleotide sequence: TGCGCCAGCAGCGGCGGGAGTTCGGGGGAGACCCAGTACTTC. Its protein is CASSGGSSGETQYF.

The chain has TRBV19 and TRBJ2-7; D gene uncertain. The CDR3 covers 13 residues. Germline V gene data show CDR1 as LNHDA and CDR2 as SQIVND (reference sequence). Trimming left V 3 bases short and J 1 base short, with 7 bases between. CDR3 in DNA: TGTGCCAGTAGTATGATGGGTTCCTACGAGCAGTACTTC. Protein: CASSMMGSYEQYF.

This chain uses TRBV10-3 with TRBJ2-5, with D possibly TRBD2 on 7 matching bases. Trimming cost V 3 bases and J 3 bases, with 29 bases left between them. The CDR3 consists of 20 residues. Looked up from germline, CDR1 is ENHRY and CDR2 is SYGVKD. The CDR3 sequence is CAISDPRGRATKGEEETQYF. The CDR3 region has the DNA TGTGCCATCAGTGACCCCAGAGGGAGGGCTACTAAGGGGGAGGAAGAGACCCAGTACTTC.

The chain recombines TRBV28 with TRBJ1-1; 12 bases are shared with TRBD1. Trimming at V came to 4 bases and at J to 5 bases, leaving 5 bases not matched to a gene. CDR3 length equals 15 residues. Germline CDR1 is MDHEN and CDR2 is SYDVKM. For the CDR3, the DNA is TGTGCCAGCAGTTCGGGACAGGGGGCGCATACTGAAGCTTTCTTT. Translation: CASSSGQGAHTEAFF.

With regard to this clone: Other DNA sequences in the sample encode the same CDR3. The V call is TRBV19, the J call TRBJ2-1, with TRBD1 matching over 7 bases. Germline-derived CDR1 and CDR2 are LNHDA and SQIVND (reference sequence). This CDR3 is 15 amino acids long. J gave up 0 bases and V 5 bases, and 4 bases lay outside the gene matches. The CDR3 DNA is TGTGCCAGTAGTCCAAGGGACAGCTCCTACAATGAGCAGTTCTTC. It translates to CASSPRDSSYNEQFF.